The 17 T cell receptor beta chains in this list originate from one sample, sequenced in a study of T cell changes during pregnancy in multiple sclerosis. Here immunoSEQ multiplex PCR was the method, and the copy in TCRdb shows in-frame clones only, minus some. The repertoire holds 45,000 to 55,000 clones, with approximately 85% as singletons. Source: CD4+ T cells from peripheral blood mononuclear cells, taken in the second trimester of pregnancy. All receptors derive from a female donor with multiple sclerosis, enrolled in a pregnancy study.

The V and J genes are TRBV7-3 and TRBJ2-1; 8 bases line up with TRBD2. Germline loops: CDR1 SGHTA, CDR2 FQGTGA. The junction had 3 bases not matched to a gene; V was cut back by 5 bases and J by 0 bases. The CDR3 runs to 15 residues. Here the CDR3 reads CASSASGSSYNEQFF. Here the CDR3 DNA reads TGTGCCAGCAGCGCCAGCGGGAGCTCCTACAATGAGCAGTTCTTC.

The sample holds one count of this clone. The CDR3 is CASSPMTSPPYEQYF. The CDR3, as DNA: TGTGCCAGCTCACCTATGACAAGCCCCCCCTACGAGCAGTACTTC. The V gene is TRBV18, the J gene TRBJ2-7; no definite D call. Trimming took off 3 bases at V and 2 bases at J, with 14 bases between the two ends. The CDR3 totals 15 residues. Germline-derived CDR1 and CDR2 are KGHSH and LQKENI.

The chain employs TRBV7-9 and TRBJ1-1; 11 bases fit TRBD1. The J segment lost 5 bases and the V segment lost 3 bases, leaving 11 bases of the junction unmatched. Germline V CDR1 and CDR2: SEHNR, FQNEAQ (reference sequence). The CDR3 is 17 residues long. The CDR3, as DNA: TGTGCCAGCAGCTTCGGAGGGGGGACAGGGGGGTGGACTGAAGCTTTCTTT. Amino acids: CASSFGGGTGGWTEAFF.

J is TRBJ2-7 and V is TRBV13, with D possibly TRBD1 on 6 matching bases. CDR1 PRHDT and CDR2 FYEKMQ come from the germline V gene (reference sequence). V was pared by 1 base and J by 6 bases, with 10 bases between. This CDR3 spans 13 amino acids. For the CDR3, the DNA is TGTGCCAGCAGCTTAGAGAGGGGGTTCGAGCAGTACTTC. Protein sequence: CASSLERGFEQYF.

The sample holds a few counts of this clone. The chain links TRBV5-1 to TRBJ1-1; 7 nucleotides align to TRBD1. Germline lookup yields CDR1 SGHRS and CDR2 YFSETQ. The CDR3 has 14 amino acids. The V gene end was trimmed by 4 bases and the J gene end by 3 bases; junction bases not matched to a gene: 6. The CDR3 region is CASSLTGADTEAFF. Written as DNA, the CDR3 is TGCGCCAGCAGCCTCACAGGGGCGGACACTGAAGCTTTCTTT. Full variable domain (remainder filled in from reference TRBV5-1 and TRBJ1-1): KAGVTQTPRYLIKTRGQQVTLSCSPISGHRSVSWYQQTPGQGLQFLFEYFSETQRNKGNFPGRFSGRQFSNSRSEMNVSTLELGDSALYLCASSLTGADTEAFFGQGTRLTVV.

The rearrangement links TRBV6-6 to TRBJ1-5, with D perhaps TRBD1 (5 bases). Germline values: CDR1 MNHNY, CDR2 SVGAGI (reference sequence). This CDR3 is 15 amino acids long. Trimming removed 6 bases from V and 0 bases from J, with 12 bases in between. The CDR3 here is CASRDTLNSNQPQHF. CDR3 sequence (DNA): TGTGCCAGCAGGGACACCCTTAATAGCAATCAGCCCCAGCATTTT.

The chain carries TRBV29-1 and TRBJ1-4, with D hard to call. This CDR3 region has 11 residues. The V gene's germline CDR1 is SQVTM and CDR2 ANQGSEA. Trimming removed 7 bases at V and 8 bases at J, with 11 bases between. The CDR3 nucleotides are TGCAGCGCCGGTTTTCGGGAAAAACTGTTTTTT. The encoded protein is CSAGFREKLFF.

This clone turned up a few times. The V gene is TRBV6-6, the J gene TRBJ2-7; possible D gene TRBD1, 5 bases. The CDR3 runs 12 residues. Germline V gene sequence: CDR1 MNHNY, CDR2 SVGAGI (reference sequence). Trimming cost V 6 bases and J 3 bases, with 9 bases left between them. CDR3 protein: CASSRDSYEQYF. Written as DNA, the CDR3 is TGTGCCAGCAGCCGCGACAGCTACGAGCAGTACTTC.

This chain uses TRBV2 with TRBJ1-2, with D uncertain. Germline CDR1 reads SNHLY; CDR2 reads FYNNEI. This CDR3 comprises 13 residues. V dropped 4 bases and J dropped 2 bases, with 8 bases sitting between them. The CDR3 reads CASSGYQNYGYTF. In nucleotides, the CDR3 is TGTGCCAGCAGTGGGTATCAGAACTATGGCTACACCTTC.

The gene calls are TRBV19 and TRBJ1-5, with TRBD1 matching 8 bases. CDR1 is LNHDA and CDR2 is SQIVND in the germline V gene (reference sequence). The CDR3 extends over 18 amino acids. The ends lost 7 bases at V and 0 bases at J; junction bases unmatched: 14. The CDR3 bases are TGTGCCAGTACCCTCAATGGACAGGGCCTTTATAGCAATCAGCCCCAGCATTTT. Amino acid sequence: CASTLNGQGLYSNQPQHF.

The chain links TRBV29-1 to TRBJ1-1, with TRBD1 identical over 9 bases. Germline values: CDR1 SQVTM, CDR2 ANQGSEA. Trimming took 6 bases from V and 1 from J; bases not matched to a gene: 3. This CDR3 has 13 amino acids. The CDR3 protein is CSVDRGRNTEAFF. DNA of the CDR3: TGCAGCGTAGACAGGGGGAGGAACACTGAAGCTTTCTTT. The full variable domain, with the rest looked up from reference TRBV29-1 and TRBJ1-1, is SAVISQKPSRDICQRGTSLTIQCQVDSQVTMMFWYRQQPGQSLTLIATANQGSEATYESGFVIDKFPISRPNLTFSTLTVSNMSPEDSSIYLCSVDRGRNTEAFFGQGTRLTVV.

V and J are TRBV6-4 and TRBJ1-5, with TRBD1 as a possible D gene (5 bases). This CDR3 has 13 amino acids. Per germline, CDR1 MRHNA and CDR2 SNTAGT. Deletions cut 4 bases from V and 3 bases from J, with 7 bases between. Written as DNA, the CDR3 is TGTGCCAGCAGTGGACAGATCAATCAGCCCCAGCATTTT. Protein: CASSGQINQPQHF.

This rearrangement joins TRBV15 to TRBJ2-3, with a possible D match to TRBD1 (8 bases). This CDR3 is built from 13 residues. V was pared by 0 bases and J by 15 bases, with 16 bases between. The germline V gene encodes CDR1 LNHNV and CDR2 YYDKDF (reference sequence). The CDR3 is CATSRDPTGGVYF. The CDR3 nucleotides are TGTGCCACCAGCAGAGATCCCACAGGGGGGGTATATTTT.

J is TRBJ2-7 and V is TRBV7-2; D uncertain. CDR3 length: 12 amino acids. V dropped 5 bases and J dropped 1 base, with 6 bases sitting between them. Germline V lookup: CDR1 SGHTA, CDR2 FQGNSA. CDR3 amino acids: CASSHGSYEQYF. DNA for the CDR3: TGTGCCAGCAGCCACGGGTCCTACGAGCAGTACTTC.

V is TRBV6-5 and J is TRBJ1-1, with 11 nucleotides matching TRBD1. The V and J ends lost 4 bases and 10 bases, in that order; junction bases with no gene match: 8. This CDR3 is 14 amino acids long. Germline-derived CDR1 and CDR2 are MNHEY and SVGAGI. The CDR3 here is CASSSTGQGAGAFF. As DNA, the CDR3 is TGTGCCAGCAGTTCAACCGGACAGGGGGCCGGAGCTTTCTTT.

The chain combines TRBV19 with TRBJ1-1; TRBD1 matches 8 bases. The J segment lost 6 bases and the V segment lost 5 bases, leaving 8 bases of the junction unmatched. The CDR3 covers 14 residues. In germline, CDR1 is LNHDA, CDR2 SQIVND (reference sequence). This chain's CDR3 is CASSPQGAPAEAFF. DNA for the CDR3: TGTGCCAGTAGTCCCCAGGGGGCGCCGGCTGAAGCTTTCTTT.

The chain combines TRBV10-2 with TRBJ1-3; 8 nucleotides align to TRBD1. Germline V lookup: CDR1 WSHSY, CDR2 SAAADI. The CDR3 extends over 15 amino acids. Germline trimming cut 3 bases from V and 4 bases from J; bases unmatched to any gene: 5. CDR3 sequence: CASSDPGQVGNTIYF. The CDR3 region has the DNA TGCGCCAGCAGTGATCCGGGACAGGTCGGAAACACCATATATTTT.